Listed here are 31 T cell receptor beta chains from one sample, sequenced in a study of T cell responses to AZD1222 COVID-19 vaccine. Libraries were prepared by immunoSEQ multiplex PCR; TCRdb keeps only in-frame clonotypes and omits some of them. The sample gives about 110,000 clones, 80% to 95% of which show up once; about 1.2% is in the top ten. The input for sequencing was peripheral blood, taken on day 0 of AZD1222 vaccination. These receptors all come from an adult in good health.

This chain uses TRBV24-1 with TRBJ1-1; D unresolved. CDR1 and CDR2 from the germline V gene are KGHDR and SFDVKD. The V and J ends lost 2 bases and 1 base respectively, with 4 bases between them. The length of the CDR3 is 13 residues. CDR3 DNA: TGTGCCACCAGTGATTCCTGGAACACTGAAGCTTTCTTT. Protein product: CATSDSWNTEAFF.

The chain has TRBV27 and TRBJ2-7, with D maybe TRBD2 (5 bases). Germline V gene sequence: CDR1 MNHEY, CDR2 SMNVEV (reference sequence). V dropped 2 bases and J dropped 2 bases, with 7 bases sitting between them. The CDR3 is 13 residues long. The CDR3 sequence is CASSLAGPYEQYF. For the CDR3, the DNA is TGTGCCAGCAGTTTAGCGGGCCCCTACGAGCAGTACTTC.

The chain is built from TRBV18 and TRBJ2-7, with TRBD1 matching 9 bases. The V gene end was trimmed by 4 bases and the J gene end by 4 bases; junction bases not matched to a gene: 8. The CDR3 length is 15 residues. CDR1 is KGHSH and CDR2 is LQKENI in the germline V gene. The CDR3 DNA sequence: TGTGCCAGCTCACAAAACAGGGGGCCCACTTACGAGCAGTACTTC. This sequence encodes CASSQNRGPTYEQYF.

J is TRBJ2-1 and V is TRBV19, with a tentative D call TRBD2 (6 bases). Germline V CDR1 and CDR2: LNHDA, SQIVND (reference sequence). This CDR3 contains 12 residues. V lost 4 bases, J lost 7 bases, and 8 bases lay in between. The CDR3 here is CASSSGMNEQFF. The CDR3 DNA reads TGTGCCAGTAGTAGCGGGATGAATGAGCAGTTCTTC.

The V call is TRBV2, the J call TRBJ2-1; 9 bases line up with TRBD2. CDR1 and CDR2 from the germline V gene are SNHLY and FYNNEI. The CDR3 totals 15 residues. V dropped 5 bases and J dropped 4; count of bases not matched to a gene: 6. The CDR3 region is CASSLLAGLYNEQFF. CDR3 nucleotide sequence: TGTGCCAGCAGTCTACTAGCGGGCCTATACAATGAGCAGTTCTTC.

This CDR3 reads CASSLVQGDYGYTF. The CDR3 DNA follows: TGTGCCAGCAGCTTAGTACAGGGCGACTATGGCTACACCTTC. The chain employs TRBV7-9 and TRBJ1-2; tentatively, D is TRBD1 (6 bases). The CDR3 spans 14 residues. Germline CDR1 and CDR2: SEHNR and FQNEAQ (reference sequence). V was shortened by 1 base and J by 3 bases, with 9 bases between the two germline ends.

This sequence joins TRBV7-9 and TRBJ1-4; the D is unclear. V gave up 2 bases and J gave up 0 bases, with 13 bases separating them. Germline-derived CDR1 and CDR2 are SEHNR and FQNEAQ (reference sequence). This CDR3 is 17 amino acids long. The CDR3 sequence: CASSLWPGPATNEKLFF. The DNA of the CDR3 is TGTGCCAGCAGCTTATGGCCCGGGCCTGCAACTAATGAAAAACTGTTTTTT. Based on the CDR3 plus reference TRBV7-9 and TRBJ1-4, the full variable domain is DTGVSQNPRHKITKRGQNVTFRCDPISEHNRLYWYRQTLGQGPEFLTYFQNEAQLEKSRLLSDRFSAERPKGSFSTLEIQRTEQGDSAMYLCASSLWPGPATNEKLFFGSGTQLSVL.

This chain links TRBV30 with TRBJ2-1; 7 nucleotides line up with TRBD2. The J segment lost 4 bases and the V segment lost 0 bases, leaving 6 bases of the junction unmatched. The CDR3 sequence is 15 residues long. CDR1 and CDR2 (germline): GTSNPN, SVGIG (reference sequence). CDR3 bases: TGTGCCTGGAGTGTTGCGGGAGTAGGGTACAATGAGCAGTTCTTC. Amino acid sequence: CAWSVAGVGYNEQFF. The variable domain in full, with the rest retrieved from reference TRBV30 and TRBJ2-1, is SQTIHQWPATLVQPVGSPLSLECTVEGTSNPNLYWYRQAAGRGLQLLFYSVGIGQISSEVPQNLSASRPQDRQFILSSKKLLLSDSGFYLCAWSVAGVGYNEQFFGPGTRLTVL.

The V and J genes are TRBV5-6 and TRBJ1-1, with D tentatively TRBD1 (6 bases). With 0 bases removed from V and 0 bases from J, the gap between germline ends came to 12 bases. The CDR3 sequence is 16 residues long. CDR1 and CDR2 (germline): SGHDT, YYEEEE. CDR3 loop: CASSLEWGQMNTEAFF. The CDR3 DNA reads TGTGCCAGCAGCTTGGAGTGGGGACAAATGAACACTGAAGCTTTCTTT.

The rearrangement links TRBV6-5 to TRBJ2-7; D tentatively fits TRBD1 or TRBD2 (5 bases each). Germline CDR1 MNHEY, CDR2 SVGAGI. The CDR3 has 14 residues. The V end was cut by 8 bases, the J end by 4 bases, with 18 bases between. CDR3 residues: CASGDGGKNYEQYF. CDR3 bases: TGTGCCAGCGGGGACGGCGGAAAAAATTACGAGCAGTACTTC.

This clone was found once. V and J are TRBV6-5 and TRBJ1-1, with a weak D call TRBD1 (5 bases). The CDR3 length is 14 residues. Germline lookup yields CDR1 MNHEY and CDR2 SVGAGI. The V end lost 4 bases, the J end lost 1 base, and 10 bases lay between the germline ends. CDR3 loop: CASSSGGSNTEAFF. In DNA form, the CDR3 reads TGTGCCAGCAGTTCGGGGGGTTCGAACACTGAAGCTTTCTTT.

The chain carries TRBV7-2 and TRBJ1-3; 8 bases are shared with TRBD1. CDR3 length: 15 amino acids. Losses at the gene ends were 4 bases for V and 8 bases for J; bases not matched to a gene: 10. Germline values: CDR1 SGHTA, CDR2 FQGNSA. DNA of the CDR3: TGTGCCAGCAGCTACCAGGGGGCGCGAGGGGACACCATATATTTT. This encodes CASSYQGARGDTIYF.

In DNA, the CDR3 is TGTGCCAGCAGACCAGCGGGAGTAGGGACCGGGGAGCTGTTTTTT. Residues: CASRPAGVGTGELFF. The V and J genes are TRBV7-2 and TRBJ2-2; 8 bases match TRBD2. V was clipped by 6 bases and J by 5 bases; unmatched bases: 8. The CDR3 sequence is 15 residues long. CDR1 is SGHTA and CDR2 is FQGNSA in the germline V gene.

The chain employs TRBV3-1 (or the pseudogene TRBV3-2) and TRBJ1-2; D remains ambiguous. The germline gives CDR1 LGHDT, CDR2 YNNKEL (reference sequence). Trimming took off 5 bases at V and 2 bases at J, with 12 bases between the two ends. The CDR3 contains 14 residues. CDR3 DNA: TGTGCCAGCAGCTTAGGATCTTTCAACTATGGCTACACCTTC. Translated, it gives CASSLGSFNYGYTF.

The chain uses TRBV18 and TRBJ1-6, with a weak D call TRBD1 (6 bases). V was clipped by 5 bases and J by 8 bases, with 16 bases between them. Germline loops: CDR1 KGHSH, CDR2 LQKENI. There are 15 residues in the CDR3. The CDR3 DNA reads as TGTGCCAGCTCATTCGACAGGACCATGGATTCACCCCTCCACTTT. It encodes CASSFDRTMDSPLHF.

J is TRBJ2-2 and V is TRBV6-6; a possible D gene is TRBD1 (5 bases). The CDR3 length is 14 residues. CDR1 and CDR2 from the germline V gene are MNHNY and SVGAGI (reference sequence). V gave up 0 bases and J gave up 3 bases, with 5 bases separating them. Here the CDR3 DNA reads TGTGCCAGCAGTTACTCCAGGGACACCGGGGAGCTGTTTTTT. The encoded protein is CASSYSRDTGELFF.

The J gene is TRBJ2-7, the V gene TRBV6-5; possibly TRBD2 for D (5 bases). The germline gives CDR1 MNHEY, CDR2 SVGAGI. The CDR3 has 14 residues. V lost 0 bases to trimming and J lost 2 bases, with 8 bases between them. As DNA, the CDR3 is TGTGCCAGCAGTTACTCGACCGGGACCTACGAGCAGTACTTC. Its translation: CASSYSTGTYEQYF.

The CDR3 DNA reads as TGTGCCAGCAGCCGGACATCCGAGCAGTACTTC. Translation gives CASSRTSEQYF. The V gene is TRBV5-5, the J gene TRBJ2-7; a possible D gene is TRBD1 (5 bases). V lost 4 bases to trimming and J lost 6 bases, with 8 bases between them. The CDR3 length is 11 residues. Germline loops: CDR1 SGHKS, CDR2 YYEKEE (reference sequence).

The V and J genes are TRBV7-9 and TRBJ1-5; 7 positions match TRBD1. With V trimmed by 3 bases and J by 4 bases, 3 bases remained unmatched. CDR3 size: 14 residues. CDR1 is SEHNR and CDR2 is FQNEAQ in the germline V gene (reference sequence). The chain's CDR3 is CASSFGDSNQPQHF. The CDR3 bases are TGTGCCAGCAGCTTTGGGGACAGTAATCAGCCCCAGCATTTT. Complete variable domain (other parts from reference TRBV7-9 and TRBJ1-5): DTGVSQNPRHKITKRGQNVTFRCDPISEHNRLYWYRQTLGQGPEFLTYFQNEAQLEKSRLLSDRFSAERPKGSFSTLEIQRTEQGDSAMYLCASSFGDSNQPQHFGDGTRLSIL.

This chain uses TRBV7-9 with TRBJ1-1; the match to TRBD1 covers 10 bases. Germline CDR1 and CDR2: SEHNR and FQNEAQ (reference sequence). This CDR3 contains 14 residues. With 5 bases clipped from V and 4 bases from J, the junction kept 4 bases outside the gene matches. CDR3 sequence (DNA): TGTGCCAGCAGCCCTGGACAGGGGGGCACTGAAGCTTTCTTT. The encoded protein is CASSPGQGGTEAFF.

The gene calls are TRBV7-2 and TRBJ1-6; D gene uncertain. This CDR3 contains 12 residues. V was pared by 2 bases and J by 9 bases, with 5 bases between. Germline V gene lookup returns CDR1 SGHTA and CDR2 FQGNSA. The CDR3 nucleotides read TGTGCCAGCAGCTTATCGGGTTCACCCCTCCACTTT. It yields the protein CASSLSGSPLHF.

V and J are TRBV7-9 and TRBJ1-1; a possible D gene is TRBD1 (5 bases). This CDR3 has 13 amino acids. CDR1 is SEHNR and CDR2 is FQNEAQ in the germline V gene (reference sequence). The V end was cut by 7 bases, the J end by 5 bases, with 14 bases between. DNA for the CDR3: TGTGCCAGCACCGCGGGGGGAGGGACTGAAGCTTTCTTT. Its protein is CASTAGGGTEAFF.

This chain joins TRBV5-5 and TRBJ2-7; a weak D match, TRBD1 (5 bases). Germline V lookup: CDR1 SGHKS, CDR2 YYEKEE (reference sequence). The ends were cut back, 2 bases at V and 3 bases at J, with 15 bases in the middle. The CDR3 extends over 15 amino acids. The CDR3 reads CASSFLSGNDYEQYF. The CDR3 DNA sequence: TGTGCCAGCAGCTTTCTTTCAGGGAATGACTACGAGCAGTACTTC.

The chain joins TRBV28 to TRBJ1-1; the match to TRBD1 covers 7 bases. Losses at the gene ends were 5 bases for V and 0 bases for J; bases not matched to a gene: 12. Germline V lookup: CDR1 MDHEN, CDR2 SYDVKM. The CDR3 is 17 residues long. The CDR3 DNA sequence: TGTGCCAGCAGTACCCAGGGGGGGTTTTTGATGAACACTGAAGCTTTCTTT. Residues: CASSTQGGFLMNTEAFF.

The rearrangement uses TRBV9 and TRBJ2-3; D assignment may be TRBD1 or TRBD2 (5 bases each). Per the germline V gene, CDR1 is SGDLS and CDR2 is YYNGEE. This CDR3 spans 15 amino acids. V lost 3 bases and J lost 2, with 13 bases in between. CDR3 sequence: CASSGQRSNTDTQYF. Here the CDR3 DNA reads TGTGCCAGCAGCGGACAGCGGTCAAACACAGATACGCAGTATTTT.

This clone has more than one count but fewer than ten. The genes are TRBV4-2 and TRBJ2-7, with TRBD1 matching over 10 bases. J was trimmed by 6 bases and V by 0 bases; bases with no gene match: 5. CDR3 length: 15 amino acids. CDR1 and CDR2 from the germline V gene are LGHNA and YNFKEQ. Written as DNA, the CDR3 is TGTGCCAGCAGCCAAGACGGGACAGGGGTTTCCGAGCAGTACTTC. Translating it yields CASSQDGTGVSEQYF.

This chain links TRBV27 with TRBJ1-6, with 7 bases that match TRBD1. The V and J ends lost 10 bases and 7 bases, in that order; junction bases with no gene match: 10. From germline, CDR1 is MNHEY and CDR2 SMNVEV (reference sequence). The CDR3 is 14 amino acids. CDR3 sequence reads: CATKSTGANSPLHF. CDR3 sequence (DNA): TGTGCCACTAAGTCCACAGGGGCGAATTCACCCCTCCACTTT.

The gene calls are TRBV4-2 and TRBJ2-1; D remains ambiguous. The CDR3 is made up of 12 amino acids. Per the germline V gene, CDR1 is LGHNA and CDR2 is YNFKEQ. Trimming took off 1 base at V and 9 bases at J, with 7 bases between the two ends. The CDR3 loop is CASSQGVSEQFF. Written as DNA, the CDR3 is TGTGCCAGCAGCCAAGGGGTCTCTGAGCAGTTCTTC.

The V gene is TRBV7-3, the J gene TRBJ1-1; no definite D call. The germline V gene encodes CDR1 SGHTA and CDR2 FQGTGA. The V end lost 4 bases, the J end lost 0 bases, and 6 bases lay between the germline ends. The CDR3 is 13 residues long. CDR3 amino acids: CASSSLLNTEAFF. The CDR3 bases are TGTGCCAGCAGCTCCCTTCTGAACACTGAAGCTTTCTTT.

This chain connects TRBV20-1 to TRBJ1-6; the D gene is possibly TRBD1 (6 bases). The CDR3 covers 15 residues. V dropped 3 bases and J dropped 5 bases, with 14 bases sitting between them. The germline CDR1 and CDR2 sequences are DFQATT and SNEGSKA (reference sequence). CDR3 sequence reads: CSASLPTGNNSPLHF. In nucleotides, the CDR3 is TGCAGTGCTAGTCTCCCTACAGGGAATAATTCACCCCTCCACTTT.

The J gene is TRBJ1-3, the V gene TRBV29-1; D not certain. CDR1 is SQVTM and CDR2 is ANQGSEA in the germline V gene. This CDR3 comprises 12 residues. V was clipped by 4 bases and J by 0 bases, with 4 bases between them. The CDR3 coding sequence is TGCAGCGTTGGTATCTCTGGAAACACCATATATTTT. Translation gives CSVGISGNTIYF.